The entry that follows covers one T cell receptor beta chain sequence. Its antigen remains unidentified. TCR beta cDNA was made from roughly 500 ng total RNA with a constant-region primer. Three nested multiplex PCR rounds, a slightly modified ARM-PCR method, built the TCR beta libraries. Each of the first two PCR rounds ran approximately 11 cycles with TRBV1-TRBV30 forward and C-beta reverse primers. TCRdb re-derived calls from the multiplex PCR reads in MiXCR, one entry per CDR3 protein. The repertoire consists of 90,000 to 100,000 distinct CDR3 sequences, with 69% occurring once and the leading ten covering 9.5%. The entry originates in a study of tumor-infiltrating lymphocytes in primary liver carcinoma. Overall study results and limits: Tumor region pairs showed greater overlap than either tumor-adjacent or tumor-blood pairs did.

Germline CDR1 is SQVTM and CDR2 is ANQGSEA. After removal of 6 bases from V and 14 bases from J, the junction contained 13 bases not matched to a gene. This CDR3 spans 12 amino acids. Co-extraction yielded RNA and DNA from around 20-30 mg of unsorted bulk tissue. Material for sequencing was liver tumor tissue from sampling region 5. Subset in this sample: tumor region T5, tumor centre. The origin of this receptor is a woman in her fifties or sixties with primary liver carcinoma and hepatitis B virus infection. This chain links TRBV29-1 with TRBJ2-4; 7 bases align to TRBD2. The CDR3 spells CSVGIGGYIEYF. CDR3 in DNA: TGCAGCGTCGGAATCGGGGGGTACATCGAGTACTTC.